The 26 T cell receptor beta chains given below trace back to one sample, sequenced in a study of T cell repertoires in cytomegalovirus infection. TCRdb analysed the reads with MiXCR anew, one entry per CDR3 protein. In the table there are over 300,000 distinct CDR3 sequences, around a sixth of which are singletons. The sample was PBMCs. These receptors all stem from a human donor in good health (CMV status not recorded). Some clones in this sample may be carry-over from other donors' samples.

The V call is TRBV6-1, the J call TRBJ1-5, with 9 nucleotides matching TRBD1. The V gene end was trimmed by 10 bases and the J gene end by 4 bases; junction bases not matched to a gene: 5. CDR1 MNHNS and CDR2 SASEGT come from the germline V gene. This CDR3 contains 13 residues. CDR3 nucleotides: TGTGCCACCAGAGGACAGGGGAATCAGCCCCAGCATTTT. Translated, it gives CATRGQGNQPQHF.

This clonotype has ten or more counts. The chain carries TRBV7-8 and TRBJ2-4; possibly TRBD2 for D (7 bases). There are 17 residues in the CDR3. Trimming pared 5 bases from V and 0 bases from J, leaving 17 bases between. Germline loops: CDR1 SGHVS, CDR2 FQNEAQ. CDR3 bases: TGTGCCAGCAGCCCAAGGCGGGGGCGGGAAGCCAAAAACATTCAGTACTTC. Translated: CASSPRRGREAKNIQYF.

As regards this clonotype: This CDR3 fails to terminate in the conserved phenylalanine or tryptophan, so it likely reflects a read error. J is TRBJ1-5 and V is TRBV27, with 10 bases aligning to TRBD1. Germline V gene data show CDR1 as MNHEY and CDR2 as SMNVEV (reference sequence). This CDR3 is built from 17 residues. V gave up 5 bases and J gave up 4 bases; unmatched junction bases: 11. CDR3: CASSIYPGQGINQPQHY. CDR3 nucleotide sequence: TGTGCCAGCAGTATATACCCGGGACAGGGGATAAATCAGCCCCAGCATTAT.

V and J are TRBV2 and TRBJ1-1; D ambiguous. The ends were cut back, 2 bases at V and 8 bases at J, with 9 bases in the middle. This CDR3 spans 12 amino acids. CDR1 and CDR2 (germline): SNHLY, FYNNEI. The CDR3 bases are TGTGCCAGCAGTGAACAATTAAAGGAAGCTTTCTTT. Amino acid sequence: CASSEQLKEAFF.

This clonotype appeared many times. Here the CDR3 DNA reads TGTGCCAGCAGACCCGCGGGCACAGGGACCTACAATGAGCAGTTCTTC. This translates into CASRPAGTGTYNEQFF. The J gene is TRBJ2-1, the V gene TRBV7-2, with a weak D call TRBD1 (6 bases). Trimming shortened V by 6 bases and J by 2 bases, and 17 bases separated the two germline ends. The CDR3 runs to 16 residues. Looked up from germline, CDR1 is SGHTA and CDR2 is FQGNSA. The whole variable domain, filled in from reference TRBV7-2 and TRBJ2-1, reads GAGVSQSPSNKVTEKGKDVELRCDPISGHTALYWYRQSLGQGLEFLIYFQGNSAPDKSGLPSDRFSAERTGGSVSTLTIQRTQQEDSAVYLCASRPAGTGTYNEQFFGPGTRLTVL.

The genes are TRBV12-3 or TRBV12-4 and TRBJ2-1; no reliable D call. The CDR3 sequence is 10 residues long. V was trimmed by 3 bases and J by 9 bases, leaving 3 bases between them. The CDR3 DNA follows: TGTGCCAGCAGTTTCTCTGAGCAGTTCTTC. Translation gives CASSFSEQFF.

This clonotype was detected many times. The genes are TRBV12-3 or TRBV12-4 and TRBJ1-5, with D hard to call. The CDR3 length is 13 residues. The V end lost 5 bases, the J end lost 7 bases, and 12 bases lay between the germline ends. The CDR3 loop reads CASSPTTNQPQHF. CDR3 DNA sequence: TGTGCCAGCAGTCCTACCACAAACCAGCCCCAGCATTTT.

V usage is TRBV19 and J usage is TRBJ2-1; 8 bases agree with TRBD2. The CDR3 totals 15 residues. In germline, CDR1 is LNHDA, CDR2 SQIVND (reference sequence). After removal of 7 bases from V and 4 bases from J, the junction contained 9 bases not matched to a gene. CDR3 loop: CASKTGGGDYNEQFF. CDR3 DNA sequence: TGTGCCAGTAAAACGGGGGGGGGAGATTACAATGAGCAGTTCTTC.

This clonotype was observed at least ten times. The gene calls are TRBV6-1 and TRBJ2-7; the D is unclear. The CDR3 is 16 residues long. The V and J ends lost 2 bases and 0 bases respectively, with 14 bases between them. Germline lookup yields CDR1 MNHNS and CDR2 SASEGT. The chain's CDR3 is CASSEFGPAISYEQYF. CDR3 coding DNA: TGTGCCAGCAGTGAATTTGGGCCGGCTATCTCCTACGAGCAGTACTTC.

This clonotype was seen a few times. One end of the junction is discordant with germline, which a read error may explain. V usage is TRBV28 and J usage is TRBJ1-2; 7 nucleotides match TRBD1. This CDR3 comprises 15 residues. Germline loops: CDR1 MDHEN, CDR2 SYDVKM. CDR3 nucleotide sequence: TGTACCAGCAGTTTATTGTACAGGGGAATCGATGGCTACACCTTC. Translated, it gives CTSSLLYRGIDGYTF.

This clonotype came up once. CDR3 region: CASSLGQVKTGELFF. The DNA of the CDR3 is TGCGCCAGCAGCTTGGGACAGGTGAAAACCGGGGAGCTGTTTTTT. The V call is TRBV5-1, the J call TRBJ2-2, with D tentatively TRBD1 (6 bases). V dropped 0 bases and J dropped 5 bases, with 11 bases sitting between them. The length of the CDR3 is 15 residues. In germline, CDR1 is SGHRS, CDR2 YFSETQ.

The chain uses TRBV12-3 or TRBV12-4 and TRBJ1-5; a possible D gene is TRBD1 (5 bases). Trimming removed 3 bases from V and 2 bases from J, with 14 bases in between. This CDR3 is built from 16 residues. DNA of the CDR3: TGTGCCAGCAGTTTGTACAGGAACTTTGGCAATCAGCCCCAGCATTTT. Encoded protein: CASSLYRNFGNQPQHF.

This chain joins TRBV18 and TRBJ2-7; no firm D call. The V gene lost 0 bases and the J gene lost 2 bases, with 2 bases spanning the gap. CDR1 KGHSH and CDR2 LQKENI come from the germline V gene. The CDR3 length is 12 residues. CDR3 sequence (DNA): TGTGCCAGCTCACCACCAACCTACGAGCAGTACTTC. It yields the protein CASSPPTYEQYF.

This clonotype was detected only once. This sequence may be a read error, since a much larger clone differs from it by one base. The chain combines TRBV6-2 or TRBV6-3 with TRBJ1-5; maybe TRBD1 (6 bases). This CDR3 region has 18 residues. Trimming removed 0 bases at V and 4 bases at J, with 19 bases between. CDR1 is MNHEY, CDR2 SVGEGT, per germline. CDR3 amino acids: CASSYSPETGLTNQPQHF. The CDR3 coding sequence is TGTGCCAGCAGTTACTCACCCGAGACAGGCCTCACAAATCAGCCCCAGCATTTT.

The chain recombines TRBV15 with TRBJ2-1; perhaps TRBD2 as D (5 bases). The germline gives CDR1 LNHNV, CDR2 YYDKDF (reference sequence). The V and J ends lost 3 bases and 8 bases respectively, with 17 bases between them. The CDR3 extends over 15 amino acids. Written as DNA, the CDR3 is TGTGCCACCAGCAGGAGGACCCTGGAGAGGGATGAGCAGTTCTTC. Protein product: CATSRRTLERDEQFF.

This clonotype was seen repeatedly, ten times or more. The rearrangement joins TRBV7-8 to TRBJ2-3; D uncertain. CDR1 SGHVS and CDR2 FQNEAQ come from the germline V gene. V gave up 3 bases and J gave up 2 bases, with 0 bases separating them. The CDR3 is 11 residues long. Written as DNA, the CDR3 is TGTGCCAGCAGCTTCACAGATACGCAGTATTTT. Encoded protein: CASSFTDTQYF.

This chain joins TRBV11-2 and TRBJ1-2, with TRBD1 as a possible D gene (6 bases). The CDR3 has 15 amino acids. Germline V gene lookup returns CDR1 SGHAT and CDR2 FQNNGV. V was trimmed by 5 bases and J by 2 bases, leaving 15 bases between them. This chain's CDR3 is CASSTTGGKNYGYTF. CDR3 coding DNA: TGTGCCAGCAGCACAACGGGGGGCAAAAACTATGGCTACACCTTC. Based on the CDR3 plus reference TRBV11-2 and TRBJ1-2, the full variable domain is EAGVAQSPRYKIIEKRQSVAFWCNPISGHATLYWYQQILGQGPKLLIQFQNNGVVDDSQLPKDRFSAERLKGVDSTLKIQPAKLEDSAVYLCASSTTGGKNYGYTFGSGTRLTVV.

The V gene is TRBV5-1, the J gene TRBJ2-5; 8 positions agree with TRBD1. With V trimmed by 4 bases and J by 2 bases, 7 bases remained unmatched. The CDR3 loop spans 15 amino acids. The germline CDR1 and CDR2 sequences are SGHRS and YFSETQ. In DNA form, the CDR3 reads TGCGCCAGCAGCCTAAGGACAGGGACACAAGAGACCCAGTACTTC. Translated: CASSLRTGTQETQYF.

This clonotype was detected ten times or more. This chain connects TRBV7-9 to TRBJ2-3, with TRBD1 matching over 8 bases. The CDR3 runs 15 residues. J was trimmed by 2 bases and V by 4 bases; bases with no gene match: 5. CDR1 SEHNR and CDR2 FQNEAQ come from the germline V gene (reference sequence). The CDR3 protein is CASSSRQGSTDTQYF. The DNA for the CDR3 is TGTGCCAGCAGCTCCCGACAGGGGTCCACAGATACGCAGTATTTT.

This clonotype was counted at least ten times. The chain couples TRBV28 to TRBJ2-4; tentatively, D is TRBD1 or TRBD2 (7 bases each). CDR1 and CDR2 from the germline V gene are MDHEN and SYDVKM. V was trimmed by 4 bases and J by 6 bases, leaving 16 bases between them. The CDR3 spans 15 residues. CDR3 nucleotides: TGTGCCAGCAGTTCCCCACAGGGGAGGGGAAACATTCAGTACTTC. Residues: CASSSPQGRGNIQYF.

This chain links TRBV18 with TRBJ1-2; 7 bases match TRBD1. This CDR3 has 15 amino acids. CDR1 is KGHSH, CDR2 LQKENI, per germline. Trimming cost V 3 bases and J 3 bases; bases outside gene matches: 7. CDR3 DNA sequence: TGTGCCAGCTCACCGGGGACAGCGCCATACTATGGCTACACCTTC. Protein sequence: CASSPGTAPYYGYTF.

This clonotype was counted many times. CDR3: CASSRQGLIHEQYF. CDR3 bases: TGTGCCAGCAGCCGACAGGGCCTTATCCACGAGCAGTACTTC. V is TRBV7-6 and J is TRBJ2-7; TRBD1 matches 7 bases. The CDR3 totals 14 residues. From germline, CDR1 is SGHVS and CDR2 FNYEAQ. V lost 5 bases to trimming and J lost 5 bases; unmatched junction nucleotides: 9.

The rearrangement uses TRBV20-1 and TRBJ1-2, with unresolved D. V was clipped by 1 base and J by 8 bases, with 14 bases between them. The CDR3 is 13 amino acids. Germline CDR1 and CDR2: DFQATT and SNEGSKA (reference sequence). The CDR3: CSARGHSVGGYTF. The CDR3 DNA follows: TGCAGTGCTAGAGGACATTCCGTCGGCGGCTACACCTTC.

There are many counts of this clonotype. The rearrangement joins TRBV28 to TRBJ2-5; perhaps D is TRBD1 or TRBD2 (6 bases each). The CDR3 totals 12 residues. Germline V gene lookup returns CDR1 MDHEN and CDR2 SYDVKM. Trimming removed 7 bases at V and 4 bases at J, with 10 bases between. For the CDR3, the DNA is TGTGCCAGCATAGGGGGAGGAGAGACCCAGTACTTC. Translation: CASIGGGETQYF. The variable domain in full, with the rest retrieved from reference TRBV28 and TRBJ2-5, is DVKVTQSSRYLVKRTGEKVFLECVQDMDHENMFWYRQDPGLGLRLIYFSYDVKMKEKGDIPEGYSVSREKKERFSLILESASTNQTSMYLCASIGGGETQYFGPGTRLLVL.

The sample holds a few counts of this clonotype. V and J are TRBV20-1 and TRBJ2-6; no firm D call. With 3 bases removed from V and 0 bases from J, the gap between germline ends came to 15 bases. CDR1 and CDR2 from the germline V gene are DFQATT and SNEGSKA (reference sequence). This CDR3 comprises 17 residues. DNA for the CDR3: TGCAGTGCTAGCCCGATCTGGGCTCTCTCTGGGGCCAACGTCCTGACTTTC. Amino acid sequence: CSASPIWALSGANVLTF.

This clonotype showed up just a few times. The chain links TRBV2 to TRBJ1-1; D gene unclear. The V gene's germline CDR1 is SNHLY and CDR2 FYNNEI. Between the trimmed V and J ends, which lost 3 bases and 1 base, there was a span of 6 bases. CDR3 size: 13 residues. CDR3: CASSDSWNTEAFF. Written as DNA, the CDR3 is TGTGCCAGCAGTGACAGTTGGAACACTGAAGCTTTCTTT.